The T cell receptor (beta chain) described here comes from a study of CD8 T cells in Susac syndrome. With random hexamers, reverse transcription was performed on about 0.5 to 1 ug of RNA. Coverage of TCR beta CDR3 amplification by immunoSEQ multiplex PCR extended to 54 Vbeta and 13 Jbeta. One entry per CDR3 protein results from TCRdb running MiXCR on the immunoSEQ multiplex PCR reads. Here the sample spans 100,000 to 150,000 distinct CDR3 sequences, roughly 93% being singletons. Sequencing targeted TCR beta in blood CD8+ and CD4+ T cells. Negative isolation yielded CD4+ and CD8+ T cells, and FACS enriched TEMRA cells. The ends lost 1 base at V and 3 bases at J; junction bases unmatched: 4. The CDR3 is 15 residues long. Germline V gene data show CDR1 as SEHNR and CDR2 as FQNEAQ (reference sequence).

The chain employs TRBV7-9 and TRBJ1-1, with TRBD1 matching 8 bases. This receptor was taken from a human donor with multiple sclerosis. The specimen was CD4+ T cells from PBMCs. CDR3 nucleotide sequence: TGTGCCAGCAGCTTAGTGGGACAGGTGGACACTGAAGCTTTCTTT. This translates into CASSLVGQVDTEAFF.